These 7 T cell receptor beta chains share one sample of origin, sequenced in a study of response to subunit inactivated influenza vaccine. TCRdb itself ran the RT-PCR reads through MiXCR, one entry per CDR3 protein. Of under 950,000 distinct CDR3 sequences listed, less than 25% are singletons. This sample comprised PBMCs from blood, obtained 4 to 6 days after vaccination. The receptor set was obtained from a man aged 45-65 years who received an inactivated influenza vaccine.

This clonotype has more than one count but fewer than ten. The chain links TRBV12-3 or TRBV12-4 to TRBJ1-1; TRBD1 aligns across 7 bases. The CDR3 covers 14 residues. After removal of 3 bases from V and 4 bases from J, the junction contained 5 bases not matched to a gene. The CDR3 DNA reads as TGTGCCAGCAGTTTTCAGGGGGGGGTCACTGAAGCTTTCTTT. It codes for CASSFQGGVTEAFF.

This chain's CDR3 is CASLPHTTNSPLHF. The CDR3 DNA sequence: TGTGCCAGCCTCCCACACACCACTAATTCACCCCTCCACTTT. The J gene is TRBJ1-6, the V gene TRBV28; D call uncertain. The CDR3 sequence is 14 residues long. Germline V gives CDR1 MDHEN, CDR2 SYDVKM. V was trimmed by 8 bases and J by 6 bases, leaving 14 bases between them.

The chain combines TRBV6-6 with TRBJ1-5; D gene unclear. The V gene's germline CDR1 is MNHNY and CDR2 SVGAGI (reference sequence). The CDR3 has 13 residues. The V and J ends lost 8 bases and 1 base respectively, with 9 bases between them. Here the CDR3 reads CASVVESNQPQHF. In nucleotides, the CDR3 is TGTGCCAGCGTGGTAGAAAGCAATCAGCCCCAGCATTTT.

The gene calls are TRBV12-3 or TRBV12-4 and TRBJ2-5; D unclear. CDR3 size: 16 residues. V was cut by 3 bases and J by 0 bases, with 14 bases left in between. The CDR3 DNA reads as TGTGCCAGCAGTTTTCAGACTCTACCCTACCAAGAGACCCAGTACTTC. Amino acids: CASSFQTLPYQETQYF.

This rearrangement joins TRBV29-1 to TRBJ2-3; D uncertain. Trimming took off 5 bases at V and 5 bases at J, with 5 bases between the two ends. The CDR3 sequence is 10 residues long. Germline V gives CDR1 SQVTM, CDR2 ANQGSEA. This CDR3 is CSVSEDTQYF. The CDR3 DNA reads TGCAGCGTTAGCGAAGATACGCAGTATTTT.

The CDR3 bases are TGTGCCACCAGCACTGACACGTTCCAAGAGACCCAGTACTTC. This sequence encodes CATSTDTFQETQYF. This chain uses TRBV15 with TRBJ2-5, with D hard to call. In germline, CDR1 is LNHNV, CDR2 YYDKDF (reference sequence). Trimming left V 4 bases short and J 1 base short, with 10 bases between. The CDR3 sequence is 14 residues long.

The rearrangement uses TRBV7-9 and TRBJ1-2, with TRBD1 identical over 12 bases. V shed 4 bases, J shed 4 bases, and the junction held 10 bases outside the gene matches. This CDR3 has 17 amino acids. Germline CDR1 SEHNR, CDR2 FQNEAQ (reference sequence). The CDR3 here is CASSSDPGQGAGYGYTF. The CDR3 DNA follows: TGTGCCAGCAGCTCTGACCCGGGACAGGGGGCTGGCTATGGCTACACCTTC. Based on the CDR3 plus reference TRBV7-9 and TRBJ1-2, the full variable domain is DTGVSQNPRHKITKRGQNVTFRCDPISEHNRLYWYRQTLGQGPEFLTYFQNEAQLEKSRLLSDRFSAERPKGSFSTLEIQRTEQGDSAMYLCASSSDPGQGAGYGYTFGSGTRLTVV.